This T cell receptor (beta chain) was observed in a study of CD8+CD57+ T cells in acquired aplastic anemia. CDR3 length: 12 residues. Germline CDR1 is SQVTM and CDR2 is ANQGSEA. Losses at the gene ends were 7 bases for V and 5 bases for J; bases not matched to a gene: 6. Genomic DNA constituted the template upon which TCR beta VDJ and CDR3 profiling was performed. MiXCR was run by TCRdb on the reads, yielding one entry per CDR3 protein. The sample lists a few hundred thousand distinct CDR3 sequences, 45% to 65% occurring once. Ten or more counts support this clonotype. Sequences were obtained from sorted CD4+, CD8+, or CD8+CD57+ T cells (not recorded which) from PBMCs. The receptor comes from a human donor with severe aplastic anemia or a healthy control (not recorded which). The rearrangement links TRBV29-1 to TRBJ2-5; 8 nucleotides align to TRBD1. CDR3 in amino acids: CSDQGASETQYF. The CDR3, as DNA: TGCAGCGACCAGGGGGCCTCGGAGACCCAGTACTTC. The full variable domain, with the rest looked up from reference TRBV29-1 and TRBJ2-5, is SAVISQKPSRDICQRGTSLTIQCQVDSQVTMMFWYRQQPGQSLTLIATANQGSEATYESGFVIDKFPISRPNLTFSTLTVSNMSPEDSSIYLCSDQGASETQYFGPGTRLLVL.